A selection of T cell receptor beta chains follows, all from one sample in a study of vaccination effects on CD4 cells after COVID-19. Their cognate antigens are unknown. Sequencing used immunoSEQ multiplex PCR; TCRdb keeps in-frame clones, though not all of them. This sample has roughly 50,000 clones, with 75% to 80% found just once. The material was CD4+ T cells from PBMCs cultured with HCoV-OC43 spike peptides, obtained before COVID-19 vaccination. The receptors stem from a human donor who received a COVID-19 vaccine. CDR3s include the opening cysteine and the closing phenylalanine or tryptophan. D genes are given only for firm matches. A clone size is listed for some rows: how often the clone was seen (once, few, many), or a class if it is expanded.

J gene,clone size,V gene,D gene,CDR3 protein,CDR3 DNA
TRBJ2-2,.,TRBV25-1,.,CASSGSGSTGELFF,TGTGCCAGCAGTGGCTCAGGGAGCACCGGGGAGCTGTTTTTT
TRBJ1-2,few,TRBV6-4,.,CASSDPDYGYTF,TGTGCCAGCAGTGACCCTGATTATGGCTACACCTTC
TRBJ1-1,.,TRBV30,.,CAWTYLPDTEAFF,TGTGCCTGGACGTACCTCCCGGACACTGAAGCTTTCTTT
TRBJ2-3,.,TRBV7-9,.,CASSPRGGRPDTQYF,TGTGCCAGCAGCCCGAGGGGGGGGCGGCCAGATACGCAGTATTTT
TRBJ2-3,.,TRBV25-1,.,CASTGSLPTDTQYF,TGTGCCAGCACAGGGTCACTGCCCACAGATACGCAGTATTTT
TRBJ2-3,.,TRBV24-1,TRBD2,CATSDVTALAGGRGTDTQYF,TGTGCCACCAGTGACGTGACAGCTCTAGCGGGGGGGCGAGGCACAGATACGCAGTATTTT
TRBJ1-4,.,TRBV20-1,.,CSARSNEKLFF,TGCAGTGCTCGATCTAATGAAAAACTGTTTTTT
TRBJ1-5,.,TRBV9,.,CASSARVAGQPQHF,TGTGCCAGCAGCGCCCGAGTAGCAGGTCAGCCCCAGCATTTT
TRBJ2-5,.,TRBV9,.,CASSMSWDFETQYF,TGTGCCAGCAGCATGAGTTGGGACTTCGAGACCCAGTACTTC
TRBJ1-2,.,TRBV7-8,TRBD1,CASSPRDSLYGYTF,TGTGCCAGCAGCCCCCGGGACAGTCTCTATGGCTACACCTTC
TRBJ2-2,once,TRBV24-1,.,CATSVEGPSTGELFF,TGTGCCACCAGTGTCGAGGGGCCGAGCACCGGGGAGCTGTTTTTT
TRBJ2-1,.,TRBV9,TRBD2,CASSGTSGGIYNEQFF,TGTGCCAGCAGCGGTACTAGCGGGGGGATCTACAATGAGCAGTTCTTC
TRBJ1-4,.,TRBV3-1/TRBV3-2,.,CASSQDLGKEKLFF,TGTGCCAGCAGCCAAGATTTGGGGAAAGAAAAACTGTTTTTT
TRBJ1-2,.,TRBV4-3,.,CASSQGRRYGYTF,TGCGCCAGCAGCCAAGGGAGGCGCTATGGCTACACCTTC
TRBJ2-5,.,TRBV7-2,.,CASSWDPAQETQYF,TGTGCCAGCAGCTGGGACCCGGCCCAAGAGACCCAGTACTTC
TRBJ2-3,once,TRBV24-1,.,CATSDFSRDTQYF,TGTGCCACCAGTGATTTTTCGCGGGATACGCAGTATTTT
TRBJ2-1,.,TRBV3-1/TRBV3-2,.,CASSQGSAYNEQFF,TGTGCCAGCAGTCAAGGTTCGGCGTACAATGAGCAGTTCTTC
TRBJ1-6,few,TRBV7-9,.,CASSLERASPLHF,TGTGCCAGCAGCTTAGAGAGGGCTTCACCCCTCCACTTT
TRBJ2-5,.,TRBV18,.,CASSPSYQETQYF,TGTGCCAGCTCACCATCGTATCAAGAGACCCAGTACTTC
TRBJ2-3,once,TRBV19,TRBD2,CASSGLAGQDTQYF,TGTGCCAGTAGTGGACTAGCGGGGCAGGATACGCAGTATTTT
TRBJ2-5,.,TRBV5-1,.,CASSFDPGQETQYF,TGCGCCAGCAGCTTCGACCCGGGCCAGGAGACCCAGTACTTC
TRBJ2-4,.,TRBV5-1,.,CASSRETGGPNIQYF,TGCGCCAGCAGCCGAGAGACCGGGGGGCCAAACATTCAGTACTTC
TRBJ2-5,once,TRBV24-1,.,CATSSPGSGSQETQYF,TGTGCCACCAGTTCCCCCGGTAGCGGTAGCCAAGAGACCCAGTACTTC
TRBJ1-3,few,TRBV19,.,CASSIGPDKGSGNTIYF,TGTGCCAGTAGTATAGGTCCCGATAAGGGCTCTGGAAACACCATATATTTT
TRBJ2-2,.,TRBV7-3,.,CASSKTGLGTGELFF,TGTGCCAGCAGCAAGACAGGCCTCGGGACCGGGGAGCTGTTTTTT
TRBJ1-2,.,TRBV6-1,.,CASSESPVKGLSGYTF,TGTGCCAGCAGTGAGTCACCGGTAAAGGGGCTTAGTGGCTACACCTTC
TRBJ1-2,.,TRBV6-6,TRBD1,CASSYSRQGNGYTF,TGTGCCAGCAGTTACTCGAGACAGGGGAATGGCTACACCTTC
TRBJ2-3,.,TRBV6-5,.,CASNLQGFSTDTQYF,TGTGCCAGCAATTTACAGGGATTCAGCACAGATACGCAGTATTTT
TRBJ1-5,.,TRBV6-5,.,CASSYSRPGSGQPQHF,TGTGCCAGCAGTTACTCGAGACCAGGAAGTGGCCAGCCCCAGCATTTT
TRBJ2-5,.,TRBV5-1,.,CASSLVLEETQYF,TGCGCCAGCAGCTTGGTGTTGGAAGAGACCCAGTACTTC
TRBJ1-4,.,TRBV5-1,TRBD1,CASSLGQGGTNEKLFF,TGCGCCAGCAGCTTGGGACAGGGGGGAACTAATGAAAAACTGTTTTTT
TRBJ2-5,.,TRBV7-9,.,CASSLNLGEETQYF,TGTGCCAGCAGCTTAAATCTGGGGGAGGAGACCCAGTACTTC
TRBJ1-5,.,TRBV4-1,TRBD1,CASSQDGGTAKLQHF,TGCGCCAGCAGCCAAGATGGCGGGACAGCCAAACTCCAGCATTTT
TRBJ1-1,.,TRBV6-2/TRBV6-3,.,CASSFSDTEAFF,TGTGCCAGCAGTTTCTCGGATACTGAAGCTTTCTTT
TRBJ2-2,.,TRBV7-9,.,CASSLVSTNTGELFF,TGTGCCAGCAGCTTAGTAAGCACGAACACCGGGGAGCTGTTTTTT
TRBJ2-2,few,TRBV7-2,.,CASSLVGGSGELFF,TGTGCCAGCAGCTTAGTAGGGGGATCCGGGGAGCTGTTTTTT
TRBJ2-2,.,TRBV27,TRBD1,CASRPGQGATGELFF,TGTGCCAGCAGACCGGGACAGGGGGCGACCGGGGAGCTGTTTTTT